Each of the 26 T cell receptor beta chains below was sequenced from the same sample in a study of immune heterogeneity within non-small cell lung tumors. Template was bulk tumor genomic DNA, approximately 560 ng per sample. Several spatially distant biopsies were obtained per primary tumor intraoperatively. Curative surgical treatment was performed in patients who had newly diagnosed, untreated non-small cell lung cancer. The TCR beta CDR3 region underwent multiplex PCR amplification with 32 V and 13 J primers. TCRdb re-called the multiplex PCR reads through MiXCR, storing one row per CDR3 protein. The profile covers 6,500 or so distinct CDR3 sequences, with roughly a fifth appearing a single time and about 15% taken by the ten largest. Source material: lung tumor tissue. These receptors all stem from a female donor with non-small cell lung cancer.

By proportion, this clonotype is medium-sized (0.01 to 0.1%). V is TRBV30 and J is TRBJ1-1; D uncertain. Looked up from germline, CDR1 is GTSNPN and CDR2 is SVGIG (reference sequence). The CDR3 contains 14 residues. V was clipped by 0 bases and J by 0 bases, with 8 bases between them. The chain's CDR3 is CAWSVRRLNTEAFF. CDR3 nucleotide sequence: TGTGCCTGGAGTGTCCGAAGGCTGAACACTGAAGCTTTCTTT.

The rearrangement joins TRBV5-1 to TRBJ2-5; 8 bases are a match to TRBD2. The ends lost 5 bases at V and 5 bases at J; junction bases unmatched: 14. The germline V gene encodes CDR1 SGHRS and CDR2 YFSETQ. The CDR3 is made up of 16 amino acids. The CDR3 coding sequence is TGCGCCAGCAGAGCGAAGAGCGGGAGCCTTCAGGAGACCCAGTACTTC. It encodes CASRAKSGSLQETQYF.

The chain recombines TRBV25-1 with TRBJ2-2, with 10 bases aligning to TRBD1. Germline V gene data show CDR1 as MGHDK and CDR2 as SYGVNS. J gave up 1 base and V 6 bases, and 14 bases lay outside the gene matches. The CDR3 runs 19 residues. The CDR3 bases are TGTGCCAGCAGCCAGGACAGGGGGTCATTTTTATTGAACACCGGGGAGCTGTTTTTT. Protein product: CASSQDRGSFLLNTGELFF.

V and J are TRBV7-9 and TRBJ1-1; D remains unclear. Germline loops: CDR1 SEHNR, CDR2 FQNEAQ (reference sequence). The length of the CDR3 is 14 residues. V was shortened by 9 bases and J by 1 base, with 15 bases between the two germline ends. CDR3 in DNA: TGTGCCAGTAATGCCCGGGGTACGAACACTGAAGCTTTCTTT. Translated: CASNARGTNTEAFF. The full variable domain, completed using reference TRBV7-9 and TRBJ1-1, is DTGVSQNPRHKITKRGQNVTFRCDPISEHNRLYWYRQTLGQGPEFLTYFQNEAQLEKSRLLSDRFSAERPKGSFSTLEIQRTEQGDSAMYLCASNARGTNTEAFFGQGTRLTVV.

By its share, this clonotype is medium-sized. The J gene is TRBJ2-7, the V gene TRBV9; maybe TRBD2 (5 bases). Trimming pared 0 bases from V and 3 bases from J, leaving 10 bases between. Looked up from germline, CDR1 is SGDLS and CDR2 is YYNGEE. The CDR3 has 14 residues. The CDR3 loop is CASSVDLGGYEQYF. The CDR3 coding sequence is TGTGCCAGCAGCGTAGATCTAGGAGGCTACGAGCAGTACTTC. Complete variable domain (other parts from reference TRBV9 and TRBJ2-7): DSGVTQTPKHLITATGQRVTLRCSPRSGDLSVYWYQQSLDQGLQFLIQYYNGEERAKGNILERFSAQQFPDLHSELNLSSLELGDSALYFCASSVDLGGYEQYFGPGTRLTVT.

This clonotype ranks as medium-sized (0.01 to 0.1%). The V call is TRBV28, the J call TRBJ1-2, with a tentative D call TRBD1 (5 bases). In germline, CDR1 is MDHEN, CDR2 SYDVKM. The CDR3 runs 13 residues. Trimming stripped 3 bases from V and 10 bases from J, with 15 bases between. The CDR3 bases are TGTGCCAGCAGTTTTGGGCAGGGCCTAAACTACACCTTC. Its translation: CASSFGQGLNYTF.

This clonotype is medium-sized in the sample. The V gene is TRBV6-5, the J gene TRBJ1-5; D unclear. Trimming removed 4 bases at V and 5 bases at J, with 9 bases between. CDR3 length: 13 amino acids. CDR1 is MNHEY and CDR2 is SVGAGI in the germline V gene. DNA for the CDR3: TGTGCCAGCAGTTCCAACCGCCATCAGCCCCAGCATTTT. Translated, it gives CASSSNRHQPQHF.

This clonotype was picked up a small number of times. The chain links TRBV2 to TRBJ1-1, with 9 nucleotides matching TRBD1. The V gene end was trimmed by 5 bases and the J gene end by 10 bases; junction bases not matched to a gene: 5. This CDR3 is built from 12 residues. Per the germline V gene, CDR1 is SNHLY and CDR2 is FYNNEI. CDR3 sequence: CASSRHRGLAFF. The CDR3 coding sequence is TGTGCCAGCAGTAGACACAGGGGGCTAGCTTTCTTT.

A few counts support this clonotype. The V gene is TRBV2, the J gene TRBJ1-2, with TRBD1 identical over 8 bases. V dropped 10 bases and J dropped 8; count of bases not matched to a gene: 12. The CDR3 loop spans 13 amino acids. The germline V gene has CDR1 SNHLY and CDR2 FYNNEI. The DNA for the CDR3 is TGTGCCACCGTTCAGGGGGCCTTCGGAGGCTACACCTTC. Amino acids: CATVQGAFGGYTF. The variable domain in full, with the rest retrieved from reference TRBV2 and TRBJ1-2, is EPEVTQTPSHQVTQMGQEVILRCVPISNHLYFYWYRQILGQKVEFLVSFYNNEISEKSEIFDDQFSVERPDGSNFTLKIRSTKLEDSAMYFCATVQGAFGGYTFGSGTRLTVV.

By sample fraction, this clonotype is medium-sized (0.01 to 0.1%). CDR3 coding DNA: TGTGCCAGCAGTCCTACAGGGAGAAGTGGCACTGAAGCTTTCTTT. Translation gives CASSPTGRSGTEAFF. The chain has TRBV12-3 or TRBV12-4 and TRBJ1-1, with a weak D call TRBD1 (6 bases). Trimming shortened V by 5 bases and J by 4 bases, and 17 bases separated the two germline ends. The CDR3 contains 15 residues.

Regarding this clonotype: Possible read error: a much larger clone is one base away. The rearrangement links TRBV19 to TRBJ1-1, with a tentative D call TRBD1 (5 bases). The V gene's germline CDR1 is LNHDA and CDR2 SQIVND (reference sequence). This CDR3 region has 14 residues. Here the CDR3 reads CSSSPGTANTEAFF. DNA of the CDR3: TGTTCCAGTAGTCCCGGGACGGCGAACACTGAAGCTTTCTTT.

As concerns this clonotype: Just one base apart from a much larger clone, this may be a read error. The CDR3 nucleotides read TGTTCCAGCAGCTCCGGGACCACCGGGGAGCTGTTTTTT. This codes for CSSSSGTTGELFF. The chain couples TRBV6-4 to TRBJ2-2; the D call may be TRBD1 or TRBD2 (5 bases each). The CDR3 covers 13 residues. Germline CDR1 reads MRHNA; CDR2 reads SNTAGT.

A word on this clonotype: This clone may be a read error of a much larger clone one base away. V usage is TRBV27 and J usage is TRBJ1-1; D is unresolved. Germline CDR1 is MNHEY and CDR2 is SMNVEV (reference sequence). CDR3 length: 16 residues. CDR3 residues: CASNSAPGKQNAEAFF. CDR3 nucleotide sequence: TGTGCCAGCAACTCCGCCCCGGGGAAGCAGAACGCTGAAGCTTTCTTT.

J is TRBJ2-1 and V is TRBV6-5; tentatively, D is TRBD1 (5 bases). Germline-derived CDR1 and CDR2 are MNHEY and SVGAGI. The CDR3 totals 16 residues. Trimming took 2 bases from V and 2 from J, leaving 13 bases between them. The CDR3 is CASSYSDSSPYNEQFF. For the CDR3, the DNA is TGTGCCAGCAGTTACAGTGACAGTTCCCCCTACAATGAGCAGTTCTTC.

This clonotype was counted a few times. The V gene is TRBV11-1, the J gene TRBJ2-7, with D tentatively TRBD2 (6 bases). The ends were cut back, 5 bases at V and 5 bases at J, with 22 bases in the middle. This CDR3 comprises 16 residues. Per the germline V gene, CDR1 is SGHAT and CDR2 is FQDESV (reference sequence). CDR3 in amino acids: CASSPLAEPSLNEQYF. The CDR3 nucleotides are TGTGCCAGCAGCCCCTTAGCGGAACCCTCGTTGAACGAGCAGTACTTC.

V is TRBV2 and J is TRBJ2-1, with 9 bases fitting TRBD1. Germline trimming cut 5 bases from V and 9 bases from J; bases unmatched to any gene: 5. Per the germline V gene, CDR1 is SNHLY and CDR2 is FYNNEI. The length of the CDR3 is 13 residues. CDR3 region: CASSPLQGAEQFF. CDR3 nucleotide sequence: TGTGCCAGCAGTCCCCTACAGGGGGCTGAGCAGTTCTTC.

To note about this clonotype: A single base separates this from a much larger clone, so it may be a read error. J is TRBJ1-1 and V is TRBV20-1; 10 nucleotides match TRBD1. The CDR3 loop spans 16 amino acids. Germline V lookup: CDR1 DFQATT, CDR2 SNEGSKA (reference sequence). Trimming cost V 4 bases and J 2 bases; bases outside gene matches: 10. CDR3 region: CSAKAPRDRGNTEAFF. Written as DNA, the CDR3 is TGCAGTGCTAAGGCACCTCGGGACAGGGGTAACACTGAAGCTTTCTTT.

V usage is TRBV19 and J usage is TRBJ2-3; 8 bases match TRBD1. The CDR3 runs 13 residues. The ends lost 6 bases at V and 6 bases at J; junction bases unmatched: 5. The germline V gene has CDR1 LNHDA and CDR2 SQIVND (reference sequence). The DNA for the CDR3 is TGTGCCAGTAGCCCGACAGGGGCGGATACGCAGTATTTT. Residues: CASSPTGADTQYF.

This clonotype was seen more than once but under ten times. A read error may explain this, as a much larger clone is one base away. V is TRBV28 and J is TRBJ1-1, with no clear D. CDR1 MDHEN and CDR2 SYDVKM come from the germline V gene. The CDR3 length is 14 residues. CDR3 protein: CASSLVVWNTEALF. The CDR3 DNA follows: TGTGCCAGCAGTTTAGTCGTATGGAACACTGAAGCTTTATTT.

This clonotype is a singleton in its sample. V usage is TRBV6-1 and J usage is TRBJ2-1, with 10 bases matching TRBD2. Germline V CDR1 and CDR2: MNHNS, SASEGT. The CDR3 runs 15 residues. Trimming removed 6 bases from V and 2 bases from J; junction bases left unmatched: 4. The CDR3 is CASSRSGRAYNEQFF. CDR3 DNA: TGTGCCAGCAGCCGAAGCGGGAGGGCCTACAATGAGCAGTTCTTC.

By sample share, this clonotype is medium-sized. The V gene is TRBV20-1, the J gene TRBJ1-5; D is undetermined. Trimming took 1 base from V and 0 from J, leaving 1 base between them. Germline-derived CDR1 and CDR2 are DFQATT and SNEGSKA (reference sequence). The CDR3 contains 12 residues. Written as DNA, the CDR3 is TGCAGTGCTAGAGGTAGCAATCAGCCCCAGCATTTT. It is translated as CSARGSNQPQHF.

As concerns this clonotype: The germline gene is not matched at one end of the junction; a read error may be the cause. V and J are TRBV12-3 or TRBV12-4 and TRBJ1-1, with D possibly matching TRBD1 (6 bases). This CDR3 is built from 12 residues. The CDR3, as DNA: TGTGCCGGCAGATACAGGGCCACTGAAGCTTTCTTT. Translation gives CAGRYRATEAFF.

This rearrangement joins TRBV7-9 to TRBJ2-3; D gene unclear. Germline-derived CDR1 and CDR2 are SEHNR and FQNEAQ (reference sequence). The CDR3 is 15 residues long. V gave up 2 bases and J gave up 0 bases, with 9 bases separating them. CDR3 loop: CASSLRGFSTDTQYF. Written as DNA, the CDR3 is TGTGCCAGCAGCTTACGCGGTTTTAGCACAGATACGCAGTATTTT. The full variable domain, with the rest looked up from reference TRBV7-9 and TRBJ2-3, is DTGVSQNPRHKITKRGQNVTFRCDPISEHNRLYWYRQTLGQGPEFLTYFQNEAQLEKSRLLSDRFSAERPKGSFSTLEIQRTEQGDSAMYLCASSLRGFSTDTQYFGPGTRLTVL.

This clonotype is labeled as large. This chain links TRBV20-1 with TRBJ2-3, with TRBD2 matching over 10 bases. Germline CDR1 DFQATT, CDR2 SNEGSKA (reference sequence). The CDR3 consists of 19 residues. With 3 bases clipped from V and 2 bases from J, the junction kept 17 bases outside the gene matches. CDR3 sequence reads: CSARGGEREGPGPTDTQYF. CDR3 coding DNA: TGCAGTGCTAGGGGGGGAGAGCGGGAGGGGCCGGGGCCCACAGATACGCAGTATTTT.

Judged by abundance, this clonotype is medium-sized. V gene TRBV28 combines with J gene TRBJ2-7; TRBD2 aligns across 8 bases. The CDR3 has 14 residues. Germline V gives CDR1 MDHEN, CDR2 SYDVKM. V was clipped by 4 bases and J by 4 bases; unmatched bases: 6. This CDR3 is CASSYREGRYEQYF. The CDR3 DNA is TGTGCCAGCAGTTATCGGGAGGGCCGGTACGAGCAGTACTTC.

By share of the sample, this clonotype is medium-sized. The rearrangement joins TRBV2 to TRBJ2-3, with 9 bases fitting TRBD2. The CDR3 extends over 13 amino acids. Germline V gives CDR1 SNHLY, CDR2 FYNNEI. Unmatched junction bases numbered 4, after V lost 9 bases and J lost 3 bases. The CDR3 DNA is TGTGCCAGTAGCGGGAGTTTAACAGATACGCAGTATTTT. Translation gives CASSGSLTDTQYF.